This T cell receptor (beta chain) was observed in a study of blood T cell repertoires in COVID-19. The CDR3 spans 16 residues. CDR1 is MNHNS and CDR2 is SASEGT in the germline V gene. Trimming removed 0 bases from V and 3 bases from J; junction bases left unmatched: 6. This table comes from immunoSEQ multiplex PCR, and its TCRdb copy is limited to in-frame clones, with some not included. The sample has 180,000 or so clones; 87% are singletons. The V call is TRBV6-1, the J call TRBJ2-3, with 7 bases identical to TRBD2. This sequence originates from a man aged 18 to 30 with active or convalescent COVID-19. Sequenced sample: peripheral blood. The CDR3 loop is CASSEALAERTDTQYF. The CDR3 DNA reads TGTGCCAGCAGTGAAGCCCTAGCGGAGAGGACAGATACGCAGTATTTT.